This passage covers 4 T cell receptor beta chains from one sample sequenced in a study of spatial heterogeneity in lung cancer. Their specific antigens are unknown. TCRdb passed the 5' RACE reads through MiXCR, listing each CDR3 protein once. The table shows about 27,000 distinct CDR3 sequences, with less than 9% occurring only once. Study-wide points: The number of expanded tumor alpha and beta chains correlated with mutation number.

Time point in this sample: sample taken at primary tumor resection. The sequencing used lung tumor tissue, collected at surgery. Every receptor here comes from a male donor with early-stage non-small cell lung cancer.

This clonotype was recorded a few times. The chain is built from TRBV5-1 and TRBJ2-3; 7 bases match TRBD1. V shed 3 bases and J 2 bases; nucleotides not matched to a gene: 21. This CDR3 has 20 amino acids. Germline CDR1 SGHRS, CDR2 YFSETQ. The CDR3 DNA follows: TGCGCCAGCAGCTCCCCCAACCTGACAGGGATCGAGGCCCACACAGATACGCAGTATTTT. Amino acid sequence: CASSSPNLTGIEAHTDTQYF.

This clonotype was counted between two and nine times. This chain uses TRBV20-1 with TRBJ1-1; D possibly corresponds to TRBD1 (5 bases). The CDR3 spans 14 residues. The V gene's germline CDR1 is DFQATT and CDR2 SNEGSKA (reference sequence). V was trimmed by 3 bases and J by 3 bases, leaving 14 bases between them. CDR3 residues: CSASSRGWDTEAFF. The DNA for the CDR3 is TGCAGTGCTAGTTCCCGGGGCTGGGACACTGAAGCTTTCTTT.

This clonotype has at least ten counts. The rearrangement links TRBV10-3 to TRBJ2-4; TRBD1 might be the D (6 bases). The V and J ends lost 4 bases and 6 bases respectively, with 7 bases between them. Germline CDR1 is ENHRY and CDR2 is SYGVKD. The CDR3 sequence is 12 residues long. DNA of the CDR3: TGTGCCATCAGTGTGGACAGAAACATTCAGTACTTC. Translated: CAISVDRNIQYF.

There are a few counts of this clonotype. This chain uses TRBV6-2 or TRBV6-3 with TRBJ2-5; D unclear. Germline V CDR1 and CDR2: MNHEY, SVGEGT. Trimming pared 4 bases from V and 3 bases from J, leaving 12 bases between. The CDR3 sequence is 14 residues long. Written as DNA, the CDR3 is TGTGCCAGCAGTTTCCCGGGCCAAGAAGAGACCCAGTACTTC. Translating gives CASSFPGQEETQYF.